A single TCR beta chain is shown here with its context. The antigen remains unidentified. The data were obtained in a study of T cell responses to AZD1222 COVID-19 vaccine. About the research overall: Second-dose recipients at about 4 or about 12 weeks were treated as one pooled group. General study points: Seropositivity was recorded at baseline in only six AZD1222 recipients. Clonal diversity was possibly underestimated, and the donors were mostly white British, with more females.

The V gene's germline CDR1 is MNHEY and CDR2 SVGAGI. The CDR3 extends over 11 amino acids. V lost 10 bases to trimming and J lost 6 bases, with 12 bases between them. The repertoire was sequenced with immunoSEQ multiplex PCR; TCRdb's copy has only in-frame clones and lacks some. The sample contains 99,000 or so clones, about 80% of which appear only once. Specimen: peripheral blood, collected on day 0 of AZD1222 vaccination. The genes are TRBV6-5 and TRBJ1-1; D not resolved. The sequence was collected from an adult in good health. DNA for the CDR3: TGTGCCACCGCCGGGGTGGCTGAAGCTTTCTTT. Amino acids: CATAGVAEAFF.